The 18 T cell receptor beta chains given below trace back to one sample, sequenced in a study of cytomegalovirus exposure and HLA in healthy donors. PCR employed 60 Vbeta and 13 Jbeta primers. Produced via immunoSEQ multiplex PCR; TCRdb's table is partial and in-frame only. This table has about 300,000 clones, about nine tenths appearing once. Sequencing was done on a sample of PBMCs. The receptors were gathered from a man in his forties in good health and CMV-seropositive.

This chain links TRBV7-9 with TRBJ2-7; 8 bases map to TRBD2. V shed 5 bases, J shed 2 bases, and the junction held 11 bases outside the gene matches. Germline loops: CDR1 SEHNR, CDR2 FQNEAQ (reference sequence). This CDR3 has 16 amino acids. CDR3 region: CASSPGGGPSTYEQYF. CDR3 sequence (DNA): TGTGCCAGCAGCCCCGGGGGGGGCCCCTCGACCTACGAGCAGTACTTC.

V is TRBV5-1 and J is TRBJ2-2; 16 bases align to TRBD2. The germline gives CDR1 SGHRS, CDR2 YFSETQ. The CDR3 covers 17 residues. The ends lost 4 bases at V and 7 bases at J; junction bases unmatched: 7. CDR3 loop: CASSAGLAGGPGGELFF. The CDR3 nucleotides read TGCGCCAGCAGCGCGGGACTAGCGGGAGGGCCTGGCGGGGAGCTGTTTTTT.

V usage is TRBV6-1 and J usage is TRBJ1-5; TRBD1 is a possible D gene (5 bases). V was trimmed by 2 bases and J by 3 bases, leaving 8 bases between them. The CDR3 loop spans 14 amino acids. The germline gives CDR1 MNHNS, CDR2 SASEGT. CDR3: CASSEWGDNQPQHF. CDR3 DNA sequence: TGTGCCAGCAGTGAATGGGGGGACAATCAGCCCCAGCATTTT.

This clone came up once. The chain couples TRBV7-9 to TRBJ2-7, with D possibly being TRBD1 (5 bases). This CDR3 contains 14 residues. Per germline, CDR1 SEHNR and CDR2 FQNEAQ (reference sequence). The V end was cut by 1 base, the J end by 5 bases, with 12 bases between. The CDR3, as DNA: TGTGCCAGCAGCTTAGGGGCAGGGATCAACGAGCAGTACTTC. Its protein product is CASSLGAGINEQYF.

Here the CDR3 reads CASSLGTSGRLWEQYF. The CDR3 nucleotides read TGCGCCAGCAGCTTGGGGACTAGCGGGAGATTATGGGAGCAGTACTTC. The V call is TRBV5-1, the J call TRBJ2-7, with 13 bases aligning to TRBD2. The V and J ends lost 0 bases and 7 bases, in that order; junction bases with no gene match: 7. This CDR3 is 16 amino acids long. CDR1 and CDR2 from the germline V gene are SGHRS and YFSETQ.

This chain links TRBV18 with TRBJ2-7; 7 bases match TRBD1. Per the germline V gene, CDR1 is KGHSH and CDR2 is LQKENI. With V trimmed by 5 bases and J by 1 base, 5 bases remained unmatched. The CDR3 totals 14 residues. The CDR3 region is CASSTRTGSYEQYF. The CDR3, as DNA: TGTGCCAGCTCAACACGGACAGGATCCTACGAGCAGTACTTC.

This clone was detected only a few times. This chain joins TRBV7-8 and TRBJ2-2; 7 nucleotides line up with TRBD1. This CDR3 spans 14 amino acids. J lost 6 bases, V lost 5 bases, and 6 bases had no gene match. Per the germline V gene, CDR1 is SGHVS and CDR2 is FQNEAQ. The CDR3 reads CASSTTGPPGELFF. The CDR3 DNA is TGTGCCAGCAGCACGACAGGGCCCCCCGGGGAGCTGTTTTTT.

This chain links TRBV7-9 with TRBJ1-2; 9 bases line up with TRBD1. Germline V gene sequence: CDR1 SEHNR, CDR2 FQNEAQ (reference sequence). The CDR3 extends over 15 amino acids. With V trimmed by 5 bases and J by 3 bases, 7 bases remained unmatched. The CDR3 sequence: CASSPGQGWDYGYTF. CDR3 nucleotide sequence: TGTGCCAGCAGCCCCGGACAGGGGTGGGACTATGGCTACACCTTC.

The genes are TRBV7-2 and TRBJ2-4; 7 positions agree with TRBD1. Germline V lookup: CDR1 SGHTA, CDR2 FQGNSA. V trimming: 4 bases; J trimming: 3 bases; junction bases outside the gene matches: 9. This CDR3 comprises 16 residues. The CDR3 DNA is TGTGCCAGCAGCTACCGGGACAGAAGAAACAAAAACATTCAGTACTTC. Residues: CASSYRDRRNKNIQYF. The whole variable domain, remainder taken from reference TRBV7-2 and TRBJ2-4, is GAGVSQSPSNKVTEKGKDVELRCDPISGHTALYWYRQSLGQGLEFLIYFQGNSAPDKSGLPSDRFSAERTGGSVSTLTIQRTQQEDSAVYLCASSYRDRRNKNIQYFGAGTRLSVL.

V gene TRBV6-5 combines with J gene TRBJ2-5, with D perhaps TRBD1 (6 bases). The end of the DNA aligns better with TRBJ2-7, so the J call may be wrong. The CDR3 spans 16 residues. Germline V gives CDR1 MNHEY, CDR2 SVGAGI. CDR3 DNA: TGTGCCAGCAGTTTCGGACAGCCTGTGGGATCCTACGAGCAGTACTTC. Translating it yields CASSFGQPVGSYEQYF.

The CDR3 DNA follows: TGTGCCAGCAGTCCAACGACAGGGGGCTACGAGCAGTACTTC. This sequence encodes CASSPTTGGYEQYF. The chain is built from TRBV6-1 and TRBJ2-7; 9 nucleotides line up with TRBD1. There are 14 residues in the CDR3. Germline CDR1 reads MNHNS; CDR2 reads SASEGT. V was clipped by 5 bases and J by 3 bases; unmatched bases: 5.

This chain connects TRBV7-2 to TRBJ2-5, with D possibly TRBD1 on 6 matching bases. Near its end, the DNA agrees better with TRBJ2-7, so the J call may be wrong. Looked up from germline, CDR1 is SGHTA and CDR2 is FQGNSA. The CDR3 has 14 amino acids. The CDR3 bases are TGTGCCAGCAGCTCTGACAGGTTCACCTACGAGCAGTACTTC. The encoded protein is CASSSDRFTYEQYF.

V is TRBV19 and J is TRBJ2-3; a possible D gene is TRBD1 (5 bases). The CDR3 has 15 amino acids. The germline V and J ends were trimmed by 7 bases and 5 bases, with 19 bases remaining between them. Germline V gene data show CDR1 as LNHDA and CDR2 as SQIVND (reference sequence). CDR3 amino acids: CASTRVPSAGDTQYF. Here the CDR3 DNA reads TGTGCCAGTACCAGGGTACCCTCGGCAGGAGATACGCAGTATTTT.

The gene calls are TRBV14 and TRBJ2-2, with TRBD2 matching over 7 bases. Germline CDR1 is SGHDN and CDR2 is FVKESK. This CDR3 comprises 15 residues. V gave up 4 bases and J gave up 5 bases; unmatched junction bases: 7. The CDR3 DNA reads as TGTGCCAGCAGCCGTACGGCGGGAGTTACCGGGGAGCTGTTTTTT. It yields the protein CASSRTAGVTGELFF.

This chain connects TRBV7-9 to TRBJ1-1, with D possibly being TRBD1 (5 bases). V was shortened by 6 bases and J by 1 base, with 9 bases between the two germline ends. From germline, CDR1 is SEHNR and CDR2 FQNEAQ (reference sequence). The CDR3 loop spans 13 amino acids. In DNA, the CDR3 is TGTGCCAGCAGAGACAGTTGGAACACTGAAGCTTTCTTT. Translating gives CASRDSWNTEAFF.

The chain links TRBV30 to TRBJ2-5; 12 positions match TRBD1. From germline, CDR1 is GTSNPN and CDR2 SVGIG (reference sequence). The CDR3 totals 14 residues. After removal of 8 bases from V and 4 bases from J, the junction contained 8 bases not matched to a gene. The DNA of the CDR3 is TGTGCCCGCGGGGGACAGGGGGCTAGAGAGACCCAGTACTTC. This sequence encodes CARGGQGARETQYF.

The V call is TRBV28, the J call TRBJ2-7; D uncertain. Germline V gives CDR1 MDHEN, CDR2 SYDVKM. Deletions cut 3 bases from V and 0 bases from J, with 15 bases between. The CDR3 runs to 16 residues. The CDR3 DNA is TGTGCCAGCAGTTTTGACTCTGCAACAAGCTCCTACGAGCAGTACTTC. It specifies CASSFDSATSSYEQYF.

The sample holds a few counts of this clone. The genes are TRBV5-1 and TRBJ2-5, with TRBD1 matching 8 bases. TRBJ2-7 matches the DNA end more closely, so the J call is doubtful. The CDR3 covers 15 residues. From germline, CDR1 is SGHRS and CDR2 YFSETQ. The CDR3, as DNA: TGCGCCAGCAGGCCCGGCCAGGGACAGGATTCCGAGCAGTACTTC. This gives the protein CASRPGQGQDSEQYF.